The 6 T cell receptor beta chains below all came from one sample that was sequenced in a study of early T cells in non-severe SARS-CoV-2 infection. TCRdb reprocessed the 5' RACE reads with MiXCR, giving one entry per CDR3 protein. This table has more than 65,000 distinct CDR3 sequences, 9.5% to 15% appearing once. Sequencing was done on a sample of whole blood. These receptors were taken from an adult who was a healthcare worker with PCR-confirmed SARS-CoV-2 infection or an uninfected control (not recorded which).

The V and J genes are TRBV7-9 and TRBJ2-3; 7 bases are a match to TRBD2. Germline V gene lookup returns CDR1 SEHNR and CDR2 FQNEAQ (reference sequence). V lost 5 bases, J lost 1 base, and 6 bases stayed unmatched. The CDR3 is 15 residues long. CDR3 protein: CASSPSAGGTDTQYF. The CDR3 DNA sequence: TGTGCCAGCAGCCCATCCGCGGGGGGCACAGATACGCAGTATTTT.

This clonotype was detected many times. This chain connects TRBV5-4 to TRBJ2-3; a weak D match, TRBD1 (6 bases). This CDR3 comprises 14 residues. V shed 4 bases and J shed 5 bases, with 14 bases lying between them. Looked up from germline, CDR1 is SGHNT and CDR2 is YYREEE (reference sequence). Here the CDR3 reads CASSLRGGIDTQYF. The DNA for the CDR3 is TGTGCCAGCAGCCTGCGAGGGGGAATAGATACGCAGTATTTT.

The sample holds many counts of this clonotype. The rearrangement links TRBV18 to TRBJ1-1; D might be TRBD1 (6 bases). V was clipped by 3 bases and J by 8 bases, with 7 bases between them. CDR1 KGHSH and CDR2 LQKENI come from the germline V gene. CDR3 length: 11 amino acids. The CDR3 region has the DNA TGTGCCAGCTCACCTGGGACAGAAGCTTTCTTT. Its translation is CASSPGTEAFF.

This clonotype was counted at least ten times. The J gene is TRBJ1-3, the V gene TRBV30, with a weak D call TRBD1 (5 bases). The V and J ends lost 3 bases and 2 bases respectively, with 14 bases between them. Germline V gene sequence: CDR1 GTSNPN, CDR2 SVGIG (reference sequence). The length of the CDR3 is 15 residues. Here the CDR3 reads CAWRLTTVTGNTIYF. The CDR3 bases are TGTGCCTGGAGGTTAACGACAGTTACTGGAAACACCATATATTTT.

This clonotype was seen many times. This chain connects TRBV19 to TRBJ2-1, with 14 bases that match TRBD2. J gave up 3 bases and V 4 bases, and 8 bases lay outside the gene matches. The germline gives CDR1 LNHDA, CDR2 SQIVND (reference sequence). The CDR3 has 18 residues. The CDR3 coding sequence is TGTGCCAGTAGTAGAGGGACTAGCGGGAGTCCCCGCTACAATGAGCAGTTCTTC. Its protein is CASSRGTSGSPRYNEQFF.

The chain couples TRBV27 to TRBJ2-7; D gene unclear. V was cut by 3 bases and J by 4 bases, with 16 bases left in between. The CDR3 totals 15 residues. The V gene's germline CDR1 is MNHEY and CDR2 SMNVEV (reference sequence). Written as DNA, the CDR3 is TGTGCCAGCAGTTTCCGTCGGTCAGCAAGATACGAGCAGTACTTC. Its protein product is CASSFRRSARYEQYF.